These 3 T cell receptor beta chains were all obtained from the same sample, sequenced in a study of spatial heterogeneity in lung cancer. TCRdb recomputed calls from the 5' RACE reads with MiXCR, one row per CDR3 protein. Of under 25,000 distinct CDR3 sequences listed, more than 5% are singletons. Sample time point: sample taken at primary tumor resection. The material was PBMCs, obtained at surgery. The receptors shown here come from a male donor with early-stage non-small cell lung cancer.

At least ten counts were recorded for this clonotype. DNA for the CDR3: TGTGCCAGCAGCACCCGATCTATGAACACTGAAGCTTTCTTT. Its translation is CASSTRSMNTEAFF. The chain recombines TRBV5-6 with TRBJ1-1; unclear D gene. In germline, CDR1 is SGHDT, CDR2 YYEEEE. The CDR3 has 14 amino acids. V was trimmed by 4 bases and J by 0 bases, leaving 10 bases between them.

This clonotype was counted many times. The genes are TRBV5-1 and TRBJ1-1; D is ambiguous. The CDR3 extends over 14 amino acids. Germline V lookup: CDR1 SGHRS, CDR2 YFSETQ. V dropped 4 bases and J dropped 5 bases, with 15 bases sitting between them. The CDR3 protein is CASSGGLVGTEAFF. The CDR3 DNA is TGCGCCAGCAGCGGCGGGCTTGTTGGGACTGAAGCTTTCTTT. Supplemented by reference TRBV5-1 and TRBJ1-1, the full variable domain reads KAGVTQTPRYLIKTRGQQVTLSCSPISGHRSVSWYQQTPGQGLQFLFEYFSETQRNKGNFPGRFSGRQFSNSRSEMNVSTLELGDSALYLCASSGGLVGTEAFFGQGTRLTVV.

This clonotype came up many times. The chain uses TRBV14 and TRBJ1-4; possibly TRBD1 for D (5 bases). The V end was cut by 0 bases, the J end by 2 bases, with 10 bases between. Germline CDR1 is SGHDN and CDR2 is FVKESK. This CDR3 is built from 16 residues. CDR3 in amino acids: CASSQDTGVTNEKLFF. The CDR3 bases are TGTGCCAGCAGCCAAGATACGGGGGTGACTAATGAAAAACTGTTTTTT.